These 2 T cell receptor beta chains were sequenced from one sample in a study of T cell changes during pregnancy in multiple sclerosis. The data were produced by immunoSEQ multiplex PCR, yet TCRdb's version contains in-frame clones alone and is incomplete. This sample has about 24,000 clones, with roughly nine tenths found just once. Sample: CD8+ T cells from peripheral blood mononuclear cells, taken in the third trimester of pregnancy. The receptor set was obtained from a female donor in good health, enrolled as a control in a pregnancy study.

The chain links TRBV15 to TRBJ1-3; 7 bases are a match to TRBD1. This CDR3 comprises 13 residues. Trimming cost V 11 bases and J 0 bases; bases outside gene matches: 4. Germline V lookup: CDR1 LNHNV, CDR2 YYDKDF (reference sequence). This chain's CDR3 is CAVRDSSGNTIYF. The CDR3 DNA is TGTGCCGTCCGGGACAGCTCTGGAAACACCATATATTTT. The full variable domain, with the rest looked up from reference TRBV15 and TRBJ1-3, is DAMVIQNPRYQVTQFGKPVTLSCSQTLNHNVMYWYQQKSSQAPKLLFHYYDKDFNNEADTPDNFQSRRPNTSFCFLDIRSPGLGDTAMYLCAVRDSSGNTIYFGEGSWLTVV.

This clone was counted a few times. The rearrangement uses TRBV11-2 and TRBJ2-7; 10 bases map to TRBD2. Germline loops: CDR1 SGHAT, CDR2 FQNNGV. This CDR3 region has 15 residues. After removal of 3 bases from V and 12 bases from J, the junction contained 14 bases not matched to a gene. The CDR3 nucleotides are TGTGCCAGCAGCTTCTTGAGCGGGAGGGCCCTACTTCGGTACTTC. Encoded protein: CASSFLSGRALLRYF.